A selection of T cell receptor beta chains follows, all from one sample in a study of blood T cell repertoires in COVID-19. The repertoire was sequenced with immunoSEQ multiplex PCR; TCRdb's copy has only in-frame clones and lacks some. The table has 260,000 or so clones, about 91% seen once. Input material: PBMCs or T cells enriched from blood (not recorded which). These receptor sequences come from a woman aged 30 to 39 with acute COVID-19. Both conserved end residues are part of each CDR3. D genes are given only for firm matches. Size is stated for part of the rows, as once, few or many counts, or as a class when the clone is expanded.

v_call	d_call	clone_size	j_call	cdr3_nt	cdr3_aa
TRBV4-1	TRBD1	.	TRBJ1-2	TGCGCCAGCAGCCAAGGATTACCCATCGACAGGGGGCAAGCCGGCTACACCTTC	CASSQGLPIDRGQAGYTF
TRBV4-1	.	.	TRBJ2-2	TGCGCCAGCAGCCAGGCGGACAGTGCGGAGCTGTTTTTT	CASSQADSAELFF
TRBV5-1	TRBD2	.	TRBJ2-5	TGCGCCACCAGAAGCGGGGGCCAGCAAGAGACCCAGTACTTC	CATRSGGQQETQYF
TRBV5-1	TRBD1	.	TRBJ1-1	TGCGCCAGCAGCCCCCGACAGGGATCCCTCCCTGAAGCTTTCTTT	CASSPRQGSLPEAFF
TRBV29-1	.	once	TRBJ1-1	TGCAGCGTTAGGGAACAGGGGAACACTGAAGCTTTCTTT	CSVREQGNTEAFF
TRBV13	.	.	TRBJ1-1	TGTGCCAGCAGCCAACGGACCCCGCGGGATGAAGCTTTCTTT	CASSQRTPRDEAFF
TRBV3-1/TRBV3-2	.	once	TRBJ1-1	TGTGCCAGCAGCCCCTCCCAGAGGGTGAGGACTGAAGCTTTCTTT	CASSPSQRVRTEAFF
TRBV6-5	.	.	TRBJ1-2	TGTGCCAGCAGTTACTCGAGGAGGGTGGAAAGCTATGGCTACACCTTC	CASSYSRRVESYGYTF
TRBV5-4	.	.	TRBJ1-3	TGTGCCAGCAGCAAGAGGGGGTGGAACACCATATATTTT	CASSKRGWNTIYF
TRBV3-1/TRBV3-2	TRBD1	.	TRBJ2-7	TGTGCCAGCAGCCAAGGTCAGGGACAGGGTTGGGGTCGGTACTTC	CASSQGQGQGWGRYF
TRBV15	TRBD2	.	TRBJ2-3	TGTGCCACCAGCCCCCGGCGGGGGGGACCCACAGATACGCAGTATTTT	CATSPRRGGPTDTQYF
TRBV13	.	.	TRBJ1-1	TGTGCCAGCAGCTTGACAGTGAACACTGAAGCTTTCTTT	CASSLTVNTEAFF
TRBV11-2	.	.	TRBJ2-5	TGTGCCAGCAGCTTAGAGTCTTTAGAGACCCAGTACTTC	CASSLESLETQYF
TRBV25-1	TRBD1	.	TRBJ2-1	TGTGCCAGCAGTGTTCCTAAGGGACAGGGTATCAATGAGCAGTTCTTC	CASSVPKGQGINEQFF
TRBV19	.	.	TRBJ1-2	TGTGCCAGTAGTAAGGGGCAGAACTATGGCTACACCTTC	CASSKGQNYGYTF